The 10 T cell receptor beta chains presented below share a single source sample, sequenced in a study of blood T cell repertoires in COVID-19 (dated by TCRdb to the early 2020s). Receptor libraries were prepared by the immunoSEQ multiplex PCR assay. What TCRdb holds here is the immuneACCESS table cut down to in-frame rearrangements. Part of the clones is not present; checked against another copy, under half of the missing clones reflect an unresolved V gene, and the others are unexplained. A total of 150,000 or so clones appear in this sample, about 80% of them only once. The ten largest clones take up 7% to 10% of the sample. Sequencing was carried out using PBMCs or T cells enriched from blood (not recorded which). These receptors all stem from a man aged 50 to 59 who had recovered from COVID-19.

The chain carries TRBV10-1 and TRBJ2-3, with D perhaps matching TRBD2 (5 bases). Germline V CDR1 and CDR2: WNHNN, SYGVQD (reference sequence). V dropped 4 bases and J dropped 0 bases, with 5 bases sitting between them. This CDR3 comprises 13 residues. The CDR3 nucleotides are TGCGCCAGCAGTGGGACTAGCACAGATACGCAGTATTTT. It specifies CASSGTSTDTQYF.

The V call is TRBV9, the J call TRBJ2-2; D possibly corresponds to TRBD1 (5 bases). The CDR3 length is 16 residues. Trimming took 0 bases from V and 1 from J, leaving 10 bases between them. CDR1 and CDR2 (germline): SGDLS, YYNGEE. This CDR3 reads CASSVAPRENTGELFF. The CDR3 coding sequence is TGTGCCAGCAGCGTAGCGCCCAGGGAGAACACCGGGGAGCTGTTTTTT.

The V gene is TRBV12-5, the J gene TRBJ2-7; 8 bases match TRBD1. This CDR3 spans 14 amino acids. V lost 5 bases and J lost 2; bases outside the gene matches: 5. Germline CDR1 reads LGHNT; CDR2 reads FRNRAP. The CDR3 protein is CASGRGQVTYEQYF. The CDR3 nucleotides read TGTGCTAGTGGTCGGGGACAGGTAACCTACGAGCAGTACTTC.

The genes are TRBV4-1 and TRBJ1-2; tentative D call: TRBD1 (6 bases). The CDR3 spans 14 residues. V was pared by 1 base and J by 8 bases, with 14 bases between. Germline assignment: CDR1 MGHRA and CDR2 YSYEKL. The CDR3 DNA follows: TGCGCCAGCAGCCAAGTGGGGGCCGGGAAGGGCTACACCTTC. Its protein product is CASSQVGAGKGYTF.

The J gene is TRBJ2-3, the V gene TRBV28; tentative D call: TRBD2 (7 bases). V lost 7 bases to trimming and J lost 2 bases, with 22 bases between them. Per the germline V gene, CDR1 is MDHEN and CDR2 is SYDVKM. The CDR3 runs to 17 residues. CDR3 nucleotides: TGTGCCAGCACCCTGGTCGGTGCGGGGGCGTTCACAGATACGCAGTATTTT. This encodes CASTLVGAGAFTDTQYF.

This sequence joins TRBV19 and TRBJ1-2, with 9 nucleotides matching TRBD1. CDR3 length equals 15 residues. Germline CDR1 is LNHDA and CDR2 is SQIVND (reference sequence). The junction had 7 bases not matched to a gene; V was cut back by 5 bases and J by 3 bases. The CDR3 is CASSPGTGNDYGYTF. The CDR3 DNA sequence: TGTGCCAGTAGTCCCGGGACAGGGAACGACTATGGCTACACCTTC.

This clone turned up a few times. The genes are TRBV10-3 and TRBJ1-5; D is unclear. The CDR3 totals 15 residues. Germline CDR1 ENHRY, CDR2 SYGVKD. V was shortened by 4 bases and J by 1 base, with 11 bases between the two germline ends. Here the CDR3 DNA reads TGTGCCATCAGTGGGGAGGGAGGCAGCAATCAGCCCCAGCATTTT. The encoded protein is CAISGEGGSNQPQHF.

The genes are TRBV5-1 and TRBJ1-1; 7 bases match TRBD1. The germline V gene encodes CDR1 SGHRS and CDR2 YFSETQ. The CDR3 spans 13 residues. J was trimmed by 5 bases and V by 5 bases; bases with no gene match: 6. CDR3 sequence reads: CASRTTGETEAFF. The DNA for the CDR3 is TGCGCCAGCAGGACCACAGGGGAAACTGAAGCTTTCTTT. Full variable domain (missing parts from reference TRBV5-1 and TRBJ1-1): KAGVTQTPRYLIKTRGQQVTLSCSPISGHRSVSWYQQTPGQGLQFLFEYFSETQRNKGNFPGRFSGRQFSNSRSEMNVSTLELGDSALYLCASRTTGETEAFFGQGTRLTVV.

This clone was observed once. The chain carries TRBV27 and TRBJ1-6; 8 nucleotides align to TRBD1. This CDR3 is built from 18 residues. Germline loops: CDR1 MNHEY, CDR2 SMNVEV (reference sequence). V shed 0 bases and J 6 bases; nucleotides not matched to a gene: 10. CDR3 DNA sequence: TGTGCCAGCAGTTTATCGTGGGCAGGGGGCTTGGGTAATTCACCCCTCCACTTT. Amino acid sequence: CASSLSWAGGLGNSPLHF.

The J gene is TRBJ2-1, the V gene TRBV5-8, with TRBD1 identical over 7 bases. V was pared by 5 bases and J by 5 bases, with 10 bases of the junction left unmatched. The CDR3 has 15 amino acids. The germline V gene has CDR1 SGHTS and CDR2 YDEGEE. The CDR3 nucleotides are TGTGCCAGCAGAGCACGGACAGGACGGAACAATGAGCAGTTCTTC. It codes for CASRARTGRNNEQFF.